Listed here is a single T cell receptor beta chain. Germline V gene sequence: CDR1 SEHNR, CDR2 FQNEAQ (reference sequence). This CDR3 has 12 amino acids. The data were obtained in a study of monozygotic twins with inflammatory bowel disease. In eight separate reactions per sample, cDNA was generated. UMIs incorporating a 6-nucleotide sample barcode were appended by means of template switching. The cDNA of both the TCRalpha and TCRbeta chains was subjected to two nested PCRs of around 15 and 9 cycles. Reanalyzing the 5' RACE reads, TCRdb keeps one entry per CDR3 protein, without DNA. This repertoire includes about 160,000 distinct CDR3 sequences.

The sequencing sample was made of blood. The sequence was obtained from a human donor with ulcerative colitis or Crohn's disease, or a healthy co-twin of an affected twin (not recorded which). The chain is built from TRBV7-9 and TRBJ1-2. The CDR3 is CASSFGYYGYTF.